The 13 T cell receptor beta chains given below trace back to one sample, sequenced in a study of blood T cell repertoires in COVID-19. TCRdb's copy holds only in-frame clones and misses some; the assay was immunoSEQ multiplex PCR. The data show a few hundred thousand clones, around 90% seen once. Material for sequencing was PBMCs or T cells enriched from blood (not recorded which). The origin of the receptors is a woman aged 18-29 years with acute COVID-19.

This clone showed up just once. The chain links TRBV27 to TRBJ2-7, with TRBD1 as a possible D gene (6 bases). Germline values: CDR1 MNHEY, CDR2 SMNVEV (reference sequence). Trimming took 3 bases from V and 4 from J, leaving 16 bases between them. This CDR3 is 15 amino acids long. The CDR3 spells CASSFAPGQLYEQYF. The CDR3 DNA is TGTGCCAGCAGTTTCGCTCCGGGACAATTATACGAGCAGTACTTC.

This clone occurred once. This chain connects TRBV10-3 to TRBJ2-1, with 9 nucleotides matching TRBD1. Germline CDR1 is ENHRY and CDR2 is SYGVKD. CDR3 length equals 15 residues. Trimming took 0 bases from V and 6 from J; bases not matched to a gene: 3. The CDR3 is CAISESRQGVNEQFF. In nucleotides, the CDR3 is TGTGCCATCAGTGAGTCGAGACAGGGGGTCAATGAGCAGTTCTTC.

The chain joins TRBV11-2 to TRBJ2-3, with a tentative D call TRBD2 (6 bases). The germline V and J ends were trimmed by 5 bases and 2 bases, with 11 bases remaining between them. CDR1 is SGHAT, CDR2 FQNNGV, per germline. The CDR3 contains 14 residues. For the CDR3, the DNA is TGTGCCAGCAGCCCCGGGACTTCCACAGATACGCAGTATTTT. It translates to CASSPGTSTDTQYF.

This clone was observed a single time. The rearrangement links TRBV6-5 to TRBJ2-7; 12 bases are shared with TRBD2. Germline CDR1 MNHEY, CDR2 SVGAGI. CDR3 size: 15 residues. The trim removed 6 bases at V and 2 bases at J, leaving 5 bases unmatched. CDR3 DNA: TGTGCCAGCAGACTGGGACTAGCGGGCGCCTACGAGCAGTACTTC. Translation gives CASRLGLAGAYEQYF.

The chain uses TRBV28 and TRBJ1-1; D possibly corresponds to TRBD1 (6 bases). V was cut by 6 bases and J by 4 bases, with 15 bases left in between. CDR1 and CDR2 from the germline V gene are MDHEN and SYDVKM. The CDR3 is 14 residues long. The CDR3 here is CASRVQGPLTEAFF. CDR3 DNA: TGTGCCAGCAGGGTACAGGGACCCCTCACTGAAGCTTTCTTT.

The genes are TRBV19 and TRBJ2-7; tentatively, D is TRBD2 (7 bases). Germline lookup yields CDR1 LNHDA and CDR2 SQIVND (reference sequence). The CDR3 length is 16 residues. The V gene lost 7 bases and the J gene lost 0 bases, with 19 bases spanning the gap. This CDR3 reads CASMGGPSARSYEQYF. The CDR3, as DNA: TGTGCCAGTATGGGGGGGCCTAGCGCCCGCTCCTACGAGCAGTACTTC.

V and J are TRBV6-6 and TRBJ2-1; TRBD1 might be the D (6 bases). Germline CDR1 and CDR2: MNHNY and SVGAGI (reference sequence). Trimming took off 7 bases at V and 0 bases at J, with 10 bases between the two ends. This CDR3 is built from 14 residues. CDR3 sequence reads: CASTADSSYNEQFF. DNA of the CDR3: TGTGCCAGCACGGCGGACAGCTCCTACAATGAGCAGTTCTTC.

The genes are TRBV19 and TRBJ1-1; 12 nucleotides agree with TRBD1. The CDR3 has 15 residues. V shed 7 bases, J shed 8 bases, and the junction held 11 bases outside the gene matches. In germline, CDR1 is LNHDA, CDR2 SQIVND (reference sequence). The CDR3 region has the DNA TGTGCCAGTACGACCGGCGGGACAGGGGGCTCCGAAGCTTTCTTT. Translated, it gives CASTTGGTGGSEAFF. The full variable domain, rest sourced from reference TRBV19 and TRBJ1-1, is DGGITQSPKYLFRKEGQNVTLSCEQNLNHDAMYWYRQDPGQGLRLIYYSQIVNDFQKGDIAEGYSVSREKKESFPLTVTSAQKNPTAFYLCASTTGGTGGSEAFFGQGTRLTVV.

The gene calls are TRBV6-2 or TRBV6-3 and TRBJ2-4; D is perhaps TRBD2 (5 bases). The CDR3 spans 20 residues. V was pared by 2 bases and J by 1 base, with 24 bases between. Germline V gene data show CDR1 as MNHEY and CDR2 as SVGEGT. This chain's CDR3 is CASSYPRKAEEEWAKNIQYF. The CDR3 DNA is TGTGCCAGCAGTTACCCCCGGAAAGCGGAAGAAGAGTGGGCCAAAAACATTCAGTACTTC.

This clone was seen a single time. The rearrangement uses TRBV7-9 and TRBJ1-2; TRBD1 matches at 11 bases. The CDR3 is 15 amino acids. Germline CDR1 reads SEHNR; CDR2 reads FQNEAQ (reference sequence). Unmatched junction bases numbered 5, after V lost 0 bases and J lost 8 bases. The chain's CDR3 is CASSLAGQGARGYTF. As DNA, the CDR3 is TGTGCCAGCAGCTTAGCAGGACAGGGGGCGCGGGGCTACACCTTC.

The chain uses TRBV11-2 and TRBJ1-4, with D tentatively TRBD1 (5 bases). Germline V gives CDR1 SGHAT, CDR2 FQNNGV. The V gene lost 1 base and the J gene lost 6 bases, with 9 bases spanning the gap. This CDR3 has 14 amino acids. CDR3 DNA: TGTGCCAGCAGCTTAGTCAGGGTTGATGAAAAACTGTTTTTT. Translated: CASSLVRVDEKLFF.

This chain joins TRBV6-5 and TRBJ2-7; D call uncertain. Trimming removed 1 base at V and 6 bases at J, with 19 bases between. Germline V gene lookup returns CDR1 MNHEY and CDR2 SVGAGI. This CDR3 comprises 16 residues. The CDR3 is CASSYFTPGVSGEQYF. The CDR3 DNA reads TGTGCCAGCAGTTACTTTACACCGGGTGTTTCGGGCGAGCAGTACTTC.

The V gene is TRBV3-1 (or the pseudogene TRBV3-2), the J gene TRBJ2-2, with TRBD2 matching over 7 bases. CDR1 is LGHDT and CDR2 is YNNKEL in the germline V gene (reference sequence). The CDR3 is 16 residues long. The V segment lost 4 bases and the J segment 0 bases; nucleotides outside the gene matches: 5. The CDR3 spells CASSLPGLSNTGELFF. CDR3 in DNA: TGTGCCAGCAGCCTCCCGGGACTATCGAACACCGGGGAGCTGTTTTTT.